These T cell receptor beta chains were read from a single sample in a study of post-analysis software for immune sequencing data. TCRdb analysed the PCR reads with MiXCR anew, one entry per CDR3 protein. The table lists 430,000 or so distinct CDR3 sequences, less than 40% of them singletons. Source material: blood. These receptors originate from a girl aged 2 to 9 with multiple sclerosis. Each CDR3 is given with its conserved first and last residue. Fields, in order: D gene, CDR3 length, J gene, V gene, clone size, CDR3 protein, CDR3 DNA. D genes are given only for firm matches. Clone size is not always given. Where it is, it says once, few, many or a class for expanded clones.

D: -
length: 15
J: TRBJ2-7
V: TRBV12-3/TRBV12-4
size: few
CDR3: CASSLWGSSSYEQYF
DNA: TGTGCCAGCAGTCTGTGGGGGTCAAGCTCCTACGAGCAGTACTTC

D: -
length: 13
J: TRBJ2-4
V: TRBV20-1
size: -
CDR3: CSAPELAKNIQYF
DNA: TGCAGTGCCCCGGAGCTAGCCAAAAACATTCAGTACTTC

D: -
length: 13
J: TRBJ2-7
V: TRBV20-1
size: -
CDR3: CSAEGVKGYEQYF
DNA: TGCAGTGCAGAAGGGGTTAAGGGCTACGAGCAGTACTTC

D: -
length: 17
J: TRBJ2-7
V: TRBV14
size: -
CDR3: CASSQRTPGLASYEQYF
DNA: TGTGCCAGCAGCCAAAGGACCCCGGGACTCGCCTCCTACGAGCAGTACTTC

D: TRBD2
length: 16
J: TRBJ2-5
V: TRBV12-3/TRBV12-4
size: few
CDR3: CASRPTGTTGTETQYF
DNA: TGTGCCAGCCGACCAACCGGGACTACCGGGACAGAGACCCAGTACTTC

D: TRBD2
length: 15
J: TRBJ2-5
V: TRBV3-1
size: -
CDR3: CASSQVAGNQETQYF
DNA: TGTGCCAGCAGCCAAGTAGCGGGGAACCAAGAGACCCAGTACTTC

D: -
length: 14
J: TRBJ1-2
V: TRBV7-8
size: many
CDR3: CASSLGHSNYGYTF
DNA: TGTGCCAGCAGCTTAGGACACAGTAACTATGGCTACACCTTC

D: -
length: 14
J: TRBJ1-1
V: TRBV29-1
size: once
CDR3: CSLSADKGNTEAFF
DNA: TGCAGCCTGTCCGCCGACAAGGGGAACACTGAAGCTTTCTTT

D: TRBD2
length: 16
J: TRBJ2-2
V: TRBV7-3
size: -
CDR3: CASSPLGLAGTGELFF
DNA: TGTGCCAGCAGCCCCCTGGGACTAGCGGGCACCGGGGAGCTGTTTTTT

D: -
length: 14
J: TRBJ2-7
V: TRBV27
size: few
CDR3: CASASLTSSYEQYF
DNA: TGTGCCAGCGCCTCATTGACTAGTAGCTACGAGCAGTACTTC

D: -
length: 16
J: TRBJ2-1
V: TRBV13
size: -
CDR3: CASSLAWELKYNEQFF
DNA: TGTGCCAGCAGCTTAGCATGGGAGCTGAAATACAATGAGCAGTTCTTC

D: -
length: 13
J: TRBJ1-1
V: TRBV20-1
size: few
CDR3: CSARGDSHTEAFF
DNA: TGCAGTGCTAGAGGAGACAGCCACACTGAAGCTTTCTTT

D: TRBD1
length: 11
J: TRBJ2-5
V: TRBV5-1
size: -
CDR3: CASSWTGRQYF
DNA: TGCGCCAGCAGCTGGACAGGGAGGCAGTACTTC

D: TRBD1
length: 15
J: TRBJ2-5
V: TRBV5-1
size: -
CDR3: CASSSPGQGSETQYF
DNA: TGCGCCAGCAGCTCGCCGGGACAGGGATCGGAGACCCAGTACTTC

D: -
length: 13
J: TRBJ2-7
V: TRBV20-1
size: -
CDR3: CSARDGQRYEQYF
DNA: TGCAGTGCTAGAGACGGGCAGCGCTACGAGCAGTACTTC

D: -
length: 17
J: TRBJ1-2
V: TRBV6-5
size: -
CDR3: CASSYHQGKGTNYGYTF
DNA: TGTGCCAGCAGTTACCATCAGGGGAAGGGGACTAACTATGGCTACACCTTC

D: TRBD2
length: 16
J: TRBJ2-3
V: TRBV7-2
size: few
CDR3: CASSLLAGANTDTQYF
DNA: TGTGCCAGCAGCCTACTAGCGGGAGCGAACACAGATACGCAGTATTTT

D: -
length: 14
J: TRBJ2-1
V: TRBV7-9
size: -
CDR3: CASSFSVSYNEQFF
DNA: TGTGCCAGCAGCTTCTCTGTGTCGTACAATGAGCAGTTCTTC

D: -
length: 16
J: TRBJ2-3
V: TRBV4-1
size: few
CDR3: CASSQEGPLTADTQYF
DNA: TGCGCCAGCAGCCAAGAAGGTCCCCTGACCGCAGATACGCAGTATTTT

D: -
length: 14
J: TRBJ2-5
V: TRBV6-5
size: few
CDR3: CASRLASTPSPQYF
DNA: TGTGCCAGCAGATTAGCCAGCACCCCATCACCTCAGTACTTC

D: TRBD2
length: 16
J: TRBJ2-1
V: TRBV5-1
size: -
CDR3: CASSPTSGYSYNEQFF
DNA: TGCGCCAGCAGCCCGACTAGCGGATACTCCTACAATGAGCAGTTCTTC

D: -
length: 16
J: TRBJ1-1
V: TRBV4-1
size: -
CDR3: CASSQDPRPRDTEAFF
DNA: TGCGCCAGCAGCCAAGACCCGAGGCCCCGAGACACTGAAGCTTTCTTT

D: -
length: 17
J: TRBJ2-2
V: TRBV10-3
size: -
CDR3: CAISASRTLGARGELFF
DNA: TGTGCCATCAGCGCTAGCCGGACCCTCGGGGCGCGGGGGGAGCTGTTTTTT

D: TRBD1
length: 15
J: TRBJ1-5
V: TRBV12-3/TRBV12-4
size: few
CDR3: CASTSTGTGDQPQHF
DNA: TGTGCCAGCACCTCAACCGGGACAGGGGACCAGCCCCAGCATTTT

D: -
length: 11
J: TRBJ2-1
V: TRBV20-1
size: -
CDR3: CSLLNYNEQFF
DNA: TGCAGCCTACTAAACTACAATGAGCAGTTCTTC

D: -
length: 15
J: TRBJ1-2
V: TRBV6-5
size: few
CDR3: CASSYFPGPNYGYTF
DNA: TGTGCCAGCAGTTACTTTCCGGGACCCAACTATGGCTACACCTTC

D: -
length: 13
J: TRBJ2-1
V: TRBV12-3/TRBV12-4
size: -
CDR3: CASSFTDPAEQFF
DNA: TGTGCCAGCAGTTTTACGGACCCCGCTGAGCAGTTCTTC

D: -
length: 17
J: TRBJ2-1
V: TRBV6-1
size: many
CDR3: CASIELDGAASYNEQFF
DNA: TGTGCCAGCATCGAATTGGACGGTGCCGCCTCCTACAATGAGCAGTTCTTC

D: TRBD1
length: 12
J: TRBJ2-4
V: TRBV29-1
size: -
CDR3: CSAAGTVGEQYF
DNA: TGCAGCGCTGCCGGGACAGTGGGAGAGCAGTACTTC

D: -
length: 12
J: TRBJ1-5
V: TRBV27
size: -
CDR3: CASSPTAAHEHF
DNA: TGTGCCAGCAGTCCCACAGCAGCCCACGAGCATTTT

D: -
length: 14
J: TRBJ2-7
V: TRBV5-1
size: few
CDR3: CASSLGLLPYEQYF
DNA: TGCGCCAGCAGCTTGGGCCTTCTACCCTACGAGCAGTACTTC

D: -
length: 14
J: TRBJ2-7
V: TRBV5-1
size: few
CDR3: CASSLEGLGYEQYF
DNA: TGCGCCAGCAGCTTGGAAGGCCTTGGCTACGAGCAGTACTTC

D: TRBD1
length: 13
J: TRBJ2-1
V: TRBV10-3
size: -
CDR3: CAISVEGAGEQFF
DNA: TGTGCCATCAGTGTTGAGGGGGCCGGTGAGCAGTTCTTC

D: -
length: 14
J: TRBJ2-4
V: TRBV28
size: -
CDR3: CASSPPKRGGIQYF
DNA: TGTGCCAGCAGCCCCCCAAAGAGAGGGGGCATTCAGTACTTC

D: TRBD1
length: 13
J: TRBJ1-1
V: TRBV5-1
size: -
CDR3: CASSGDRVTEAFF
DNA: TGCGCCAGCAGCGGCGACAGGGTAACTGAAGCTTTCTTT

D: -
length: 14
J: TRBJ2-5
V: TRBV5-1
size: -
CDR3: CASSPGTLQETQYF
DNA: TGCGCCAGCAGCCCAGGGACTTTACAAGAGACCCAGTACTTC

D: -
length: 15
J: TRBJ2-7
V: TRBV7-2
size: few
CDR3: CASSPKGGAYYEQYF
DNA: TGTGCCAGCAGTCCCAAGGGGGGGGCTTACTACGAGCAGTACTTC

D: -
length: 14
J: TRBJ2-3
V: TRBV18
size: few
CDR3: CASSSQTSTDTQYF
DNA: TGTGCCAGTTCATCTCAAACAAGCACAGATACGCAGTATTTT

D: -
length: 13
J: TRBJ2-5
V: TRBV12-3/TRBV12-4
size: few
CDR3: CASSFGIQETQYF
DNA: TGTGCCAGCAGTTTCGGGATCCAAGAGACCCAGTACTTC